The subject of this entry is one T cell receptor beta chain. The data were obtained in a study of blood T cell repertoires in COVID-19. Across the study: The samples span acute and convalescent COVID-19 from the United States, Italy and Spain. PBMCs, B-cell-depleted T cells, or T cells were the source of the cDNA or gDNA that made up the material.

Per the original methods: Quantification of nucleated cells was approximated via reference gene primer amplification. The data were produced by immunoSEQ multiplex PCR, yet TCRdb's version contains in-frame clones alone and is incomplete. That table is the source of V, J and clone size, and D and trimming were worked out from the DNA. The sample has some 170,000 clones, 75% to 90% seen once. This CDR3 region has 14 residues. Germline CDR1 reads PRHDT; CDR2 reads FYEKMQ (reference sequence). V was pared by 3 bases and J by 1 base, with 9 bases between. The V gene is TRBV13, the J gene TRBJ1-1; D remains unclear. Source material: peripheral blood. This TCR was sampled from a woman aged 80 or older with active or convalescent COVID-19. The CDR3 here is CASSFGLENTEAFF. The DNA of the CDR3 is TGTGCCAGCAGCTTTGGACTTGAGAACACTGAAGCTTTCTTT.